This section outlines one TCR beta chain sequence together with its context. Its target is unknown. This sample is part of a study of blood T cells in healthy people across ages. V was shortened by 1 base and J by 4 bases, with 13 bases between the two germline ends. Germline-derived CDR1 and CDR2 are DFQATT and SNEGSKA (reference sequence). The CDR3 spans 14 residues. A second about 7 to 11 cycle PCR used barcoded and J-beta primers. Tagging of each cDNA molecule was performed by a template-switch adaptor with 12 random nucleotides. Via MiXCR, TCRdb re-called the 5' RACE reads, giving one row per CDR3 protein. The table lists about 580,000 distinct CDR3 sequences, about 45% of them singletons. Study findings and constraints: It was the long-lived donors that had more naive CD4+ cells and higher diversity than aged donors.

They isolated at least 6 million PBMCs from each sample. This receptor was taken from a man at least 80 years old in good health. The chain combines TRBV20-1 with TRBJ1-1; D remains unclear. Sequences were obtained from blood. In DNA, the CDR3 is TGCAGTGCTAGAGGGACGGGGTCGGGCACTGAAGCTTTCTTT. Protein sequence: CSARGTGSGTEAFF.